The clone carrying this T cell receptor (beta chain) was picked up many times. This record belongs to a study of blood T cells in healthy people across ages. A second PCR, run for roughly 7 to 12 cycles, used a sample-barcoded 5' primer plus a J-beta primer mix. Via MiXCR, TCRdb re-called the 5' RACE reads, giving one row per CDR3 protein. The data show 1.8 million or so distinct CDR3 sequences, about two fifths seen once. CDR1 is KGHSH and CDR2 is LQKENI in the germline V gene. J lost 7 bases, V lost 5 bases, and 5 bases had no gene match. This CDR3 contains 13 residues. The sequence derives from a human donor in good health. The V and J genes are TRBV18 and TRBJ2-3; 8 nucleotides line up with TRBD1. Input material: blood. For the CDR3, the DNA is TGTGCCAGCTCAGCAGGGGGCAAATATACGCAGTATTTT. This encodes CASSAGGKYTQYF.